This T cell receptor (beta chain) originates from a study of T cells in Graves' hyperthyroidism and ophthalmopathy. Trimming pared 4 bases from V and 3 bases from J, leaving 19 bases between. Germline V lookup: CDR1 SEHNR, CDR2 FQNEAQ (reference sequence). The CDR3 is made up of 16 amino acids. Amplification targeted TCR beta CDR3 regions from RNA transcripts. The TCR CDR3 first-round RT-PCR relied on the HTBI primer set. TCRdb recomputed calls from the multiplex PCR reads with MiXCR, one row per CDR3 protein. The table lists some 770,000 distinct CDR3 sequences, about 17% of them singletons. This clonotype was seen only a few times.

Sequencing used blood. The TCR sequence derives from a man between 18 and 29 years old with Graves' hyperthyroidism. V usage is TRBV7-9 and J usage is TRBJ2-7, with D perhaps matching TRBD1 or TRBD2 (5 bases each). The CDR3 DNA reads TGTGCCAGCAGCTGGTTGGGTGGGGACCACCTCTACGAGCAGTACTTC. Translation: CASSWLGGDHLYEQYF.